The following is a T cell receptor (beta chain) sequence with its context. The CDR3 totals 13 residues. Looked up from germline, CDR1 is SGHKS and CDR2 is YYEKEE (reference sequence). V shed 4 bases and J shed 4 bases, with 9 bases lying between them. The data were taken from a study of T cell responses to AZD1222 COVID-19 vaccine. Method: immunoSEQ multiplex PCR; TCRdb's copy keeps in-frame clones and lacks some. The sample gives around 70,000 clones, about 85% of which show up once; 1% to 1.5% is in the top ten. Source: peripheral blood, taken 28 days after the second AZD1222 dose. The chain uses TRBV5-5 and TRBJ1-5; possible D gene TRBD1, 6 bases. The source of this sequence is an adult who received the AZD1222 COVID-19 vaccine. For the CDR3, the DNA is TGTGCCAGCAGCCCTGACAGGAATCAGCCCCAGCATTTT. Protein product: CASSPDRNQPQHF.